This TCR beta chain was observed in a study of graft-versus-host responses after intestinal transplantation (dated by TCRdb to 2020 to 2023). Study-wide context: The transplants that recipients received were multivisceral, liver-intestinal, or isolated intestinal. A peak of at least 4% donor T cells among recipient peripheral blood mononuclear cells was the definition used for donor T cell macrochimerism. Every recipient was given anti-thymocyte globulin induction, then maintenance tacrolimus and steroids for roughly three years. Graft-versus-host and host-versus-graft alloreactive T cell clones were tracked in the graft, circulation and bone marrow after intestinal transplantation using bulk TCR-beta CDR3 sequencing. The cohort enrolled 20 to 30 intestinal transplant recipients including one retransplant, and a few patients lacking pretransplant specimens were excluded. Instead of going to the commercial service, samples from a few later patients were sequenced in-house on an Illumina MiSeq and processed with MiXCR. Alloreactive clones were identified by sequencing pre-transplant mixed lymphocyte reaction products and comparing these products with unstimulated pre-transplant donor and recipient T cells.

The sample's time point label is to be understood as: cells obtained before transplantation from donor or recipient. CD3+CD4+ and CD3+CD8+ populations were FACS-sorted from unstimulated pre-transplant donor and recipient cells taken from spleen or lymph nodes. Study-wide findings and limitations: GvH clones were detected in recipient bone marrow, and some appeared earlier in ileal mucosa or blood, consistent with an intestinal mucosal origin. The conclusions were limited by the relatively low number and heterogeneity of the intestinal transplant patients. Peak levels of circulating GvH clones were associated with declines in HvG clones early after transplant. In patients with donor T cell macrochimerism, the allografts had high GvH to HvG T cell clonal ratios.

V is shortened by 1 base, J by 8 bases, and the region joining them spans 9 bases. CDR1 and CDR2, looked up from the germline V gene, are SGHDT and YYEEEE. Inclusive of the bounding cysteine and phenylalanine, the CDR3 is 12 residues long. Of the read, only the CDR3 DNA is kept; its 36 bases are in frame from base 1. Library preparation used the immunoSEQ multiplex PCR assay. For most patients, genomic DNA was isolated with the Qiagen DNeasy Blood and Tissue Kit and sent frozen to Adaptive Biotechnologies for TCR sequencing. Adaptive Biotechnologies carried out high-throughput TCR-beta CDR3 sequencing of genomic DNA for most patients. The authors' pipeline ran thus. TCR sequencing data were retrieved from Adaptive's ImmunoSEQ software for 15 to 20 patients, whereas three other patients were processed with MiXCR and VDJtools. CD4 versus CD8 sorting errors were corrected by removing sequences found in both subsets at a frequency ratio below 5:1. CDR3 nucleotide sequences shared by donor and recipient were removed because the origin of these sequences could not be assigned. To count as alloreactive, a clone needed at least 2-fold expansion over unstimulated cells and a minimum CFSE-low frequency of 0.002% (template counts) or 0.001% (read counts). Mappable clones were those detected in sequenced pre-transplant spleen, lymph node, or MLR CFSE-low populations of the donor or recipient. The cumulative frequency of alloreactive clones was calculated as a percentage of all sequences, weighted by copy number. TCRdb holds this immuneACCESS table with in-frame rearrangements only. Some clones are missing; in checked studies, unresolved V genes explain under half, and the rest has no known cause. That table is the source of V, J and clone size, and D and trimming were worked out from the DNA. The sample table shows some 130,000 clones, and more than 90% are seen once. Clones ranked in the top ten supply around 0.16% of the sample.

Worth noting for this clone: Its antigen specificity is not known. Base-call qualities are not available, and no considerably larger clone is one nucleotide away.

This clonotype was sampled from a human donor who received an intestinal transplant. This specimen consisted of unstimulated CD4+ T cells sorted from spleen or lymph node cells, obtained before intestinal transplant. The rearrangement combines TRBV5-6 with TRBJ1-2, with the D gene not clear enough to name. The DNA is as follows: TGTGCCAGCAGCTTGATCCCTGGGGGCTACACCTTC. Its translation reads: CASSLIPGGYTF.